This T cell receptor (beta chain) was captured by sequencing in a study of Graves' ophthalmopathy and Graves' hyperthyroidism. Looking at the study overall: Peripheral blood sampling preceded any treatment and occurred at initial diagnosis.

RNA served as the template for amplifying TCR beta CDR3 regions. RT-PCR was first run with HTBI primers, then multiplex PCR in a second round. TCRdb passed the multiplex PCR reads through MiXCR, listing each CDR3 protein once. The sample shows more than 300,000 distinct CDR3 sequences, roughly 17% of them seen only once. Calling hyperthyroidism stable required that no ophthalmopathy show up within 18 months of follow-up. The PBMCs used were ones drawn from 10 ml of fresh peripheral blood. This TCR came from an adult woman with stable Graves' hyperthyroidism. The sequenced sample was peripheral blood.

CDR3 in DNA: TGCAGCGTTGTTTTGGGATCCCAGGGCGGGGAGCTGTTTTTT. It yields the protein CSVVLGSQGGELFF. The chain uses TRBV29-1 and TRBJ2-2; D perhaps matches TRBD1 (5 bases). V dropped 4 bases and J dropped 7 bases, with 16 bases sitting between them. Per germline, CDR1 SQVTM and CDR2 ANQGSEA. The length of the CDR3 is 14 residues.